This TCR beta chain was recovered during a study of shared clonotypes between healthy human individuals. Germline-derived CDR1 and CDR2 are MNHNY and SVGAGI (reference sequence). The CDR3 is 14 residues long. V was trimmed by 5 bases and J by 0 bases, leaving 11 bases between them. The deep-level immunoSEQ assay was used. Clones were sequenced by immunoSEQ multiplex PCR, and TCRdb holds only the in-frame ones, with some missing. The sample consists of millions of clones, over 85% of them appearing once. This clonotype was sampled from a man younger than 30 in good health. This rearrangement joins TRBV6-6 to TRBJ2-7; D gene unclear. Sequencing used naive CD4+ T cells sorted from blood. The subset was: CD45RA+ positively selected. CDR3 sequence reads: CASSPDLSSYEQYF. DNA of the CDR3: TGTGCCAGCAGTCCAGACCTTAGCTCCTACGAGCAGTACTTC.